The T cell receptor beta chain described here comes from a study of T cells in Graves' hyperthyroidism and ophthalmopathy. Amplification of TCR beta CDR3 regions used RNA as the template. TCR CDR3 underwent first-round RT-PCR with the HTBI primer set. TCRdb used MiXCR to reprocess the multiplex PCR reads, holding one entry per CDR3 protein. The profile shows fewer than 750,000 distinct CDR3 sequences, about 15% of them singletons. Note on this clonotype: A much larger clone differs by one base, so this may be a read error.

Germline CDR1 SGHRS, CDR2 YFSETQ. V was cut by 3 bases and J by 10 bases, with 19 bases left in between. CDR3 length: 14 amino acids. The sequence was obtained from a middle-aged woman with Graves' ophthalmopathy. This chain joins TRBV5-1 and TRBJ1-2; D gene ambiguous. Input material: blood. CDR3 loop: CASSSDLIPHDYTF. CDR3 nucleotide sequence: TGCGCCAGCAGCTCGGACCTAATACCCCATGACTACACCTTC.